A single sample is the source of the 15 T cell receptor beta chains below, sequenced in a study of cytomegalovirus exposure and HLA in healthy donors. PCR involved 60 Vbeta and 13 Jbeta primers. The data were produced by immunoSEQ multiplex PCR, yet TCRdb's version contains in-frame clones alone and is incomplete. The repertoire has over 150,000 clones, roughly three quarters of them found once; the top ten carry roughly 13%. Sequencing used PBMCs. Source of these receptors: a man aged 25 to 45 in good health and CMV-seropositive.

This chain uses TRBV28 with TRBJ2-7, with 8 nucleotides matching TRBD1. The junction had 4 bases not matched to a gene; V was cut back by 4 bases and J by 5 bases. Per the germline V gene, CDR1 is MDHEN and CDR2 is SYDVKM. The CDR3 has 13 amino acids. The CDR3 DNA is TGTGCCAGCAGTTATGTCAGGGGGCACGAGCAGTACTTC. Protein: CASSYVRGHEQYF. Looking up the rest from reference TRBV28 and TRBJ2-7 gives the full variable domain: DVKVTQSSRYLVKRTGEKVFLECVQDMDHENMFWYRQDPGLGLRLIYFSYDVKMKEKGDIPEGYSVSREKKERFSLILESASTNQTSMYLCASSYVRGHEQYFGPGTRLTVT.

The V gene is TRBV18, the J gene TRBJ2-2, with TRBD2 matching over 9 bases. The germline V gene has CDR1 KGHSH and CDR2 LQKENI. After removal of 3 bases from V and 5 bases from J, the junction contained 4 bases not matched to a gene. CDR3 length: 15 amino acids. The CDR3 here is CASSPYSGRTGELFF. CDR3 nucleotides: TGTGCCAGCTCACCTTATAGCGGGAGAACCGGGGAGCTGTTTTTT. Based on the CDR3 plus reference TRBV18 and TRBJ2-2, the full variable domain is NAGVMQNPRHLVRRRGQEARLRCSPMKGHSHVYWYRQLPEEGLKFMVYLQKENIIDESGMPKERFSAEFPKEGPSILRIQQVVRGDSAAYFCASSPYSGRTGELFFGEGSRLTVL.

The chain is built from TRBV25-1 and TRBJ2-5, with 9 bases lining up with TRBD1. In germline, CDR1 is MGHDK, CDR2 SYGVNS. Trimming took 6 bases from V and 7 from J; bases not matched to a gene: 9. There are 14 residues in the CDR3. This CDR3 reads CASSLTGGLGTQYF. The CDR3 coding sequence is TGTGCCAGCAGCCTTACAGGGGGCCTGGGGACCCAGTACTTC. The whole variable domain, remainder taken from reference TRBV25-1 and TRBJ2-5, is EADIYQTPRYLVIGTGKKITLECSQTMGHDKMYWYQQDPGMELHLIHYSYGVNSTEKGDLSSESTVSRIRTEHFPLTLESARPSHTSQYLCASSLTGGLGTQYFGPGTRLLVL.

V and J are TRBV28 and TRBJ1-1; 9 bases match TRBD1. Germline V lookup: CDR1 MDHEN, CDR2 SYDVKM. The V gene end was trimmed by 4 bases and the J gene end by 11 bases; junction bases not matched to a gene: 5. CDR3 length: 12 residues. CDR3: CASSWGQGDAFF. In DNA form, the CDR3 reads TGTGCCAGCAGTTGGGGACAGGGAGACGCTTTCTTT.

CDR3 residues: CASSQFPGTSGYNEQFF. For the CDR3, the DNA is TGTGCCAGCAGCCAATTTCCAGGGACTAGCGGATACAATGAGCAGTTCTTC. The V call is TRBV4-2, the J call TRBJ2-1; 11 bases fit TRBD2. Germline CDR1 and CDR2: LGHNA and YNFKEQ. This CDR3 spans 17 amino acids. Losses at the gene ends were 2 bases for V and 4 bases for J; bases not matched to a gene: 7.

The chain combines TRBV5-6 with TRBJ2-5, with 12 bases identical to TRBD1. J was trimmed by 4 bases and V by 3 bases; bases with no gene match: 7. The CDR3 has 16 residues. CDR1 and CDR2 from the germline V gene are SGHDT and YYEEEE. In DNA, the CDR3 is TGTGCCAGCAGCTCCCCCGGGACAGGGGGCTCAGAGACCCAGTACTTC. Protein product: CASSSPGTGGSETQYF.

V and J are TRBV7-9 and TRBJ1-3; possible D gene TRBD1, 6 bases. V was pared by 4 bases and J by 0 bases, with 10 bases between. The CDR3 is 15 amino acids. Germline loops: CDR1 SEHNR, CDR2 FQNEAQ (reference sequence). The CDR3 is CASSSRDNSGNTIYF. In DNA form, the CDR3 reads TGTGCCAGCAGCTCCCGGGACAACTCTGGAAACACCATATATTTT.

The J gene is TRBJ2-3, the V gene TRBV7-9; D is unclear. The CDR3 is 12 residues long. Germline CDR1 is SEHNR and CDR2 is FQNEAQ (reference sequence). V was clipped by 5 bases and J by 6 bases, with 9 bases between them. DNA of the CDR3: TGTGCCAGCAGCGTGGCCTGGGATACGCAGTATTTT. Residues: CASSVAWDTQYF.

The chain carries TRBV5-6 and TRBJ2-5; 7 bases agree with TRBD2. J was trimmed by 5 bases and V by 4 bases; bases with no gene match: 5. In germline, CDR1 is SGHDT, CDR2 YYEEEE. The CDR3 covers 13 residues. This CDR3 reads CASSGRDSETQYF. The CDR3, as DNA: TGTGCCAGCAGCGGGAGGGATTCGGAGACCCAGTACTTC. The entire variable domain, with the rest obtained from reference TRBV5-6 and TRBJ2-5, is as follows: DAGVTQSPTHLIKTRGQQVTLRCSPKSGHDTVSWYQQALGQGPQFIFQYYEEEERQRGNFPDRFSGHQFPNYSSELNVNALLLGDSALYLCASSGRDSETQYFGPGTRLLVL.

In this sample, this clone turned up a few times. V usage is TRBV7-2 and J usage is TRBJ2-5; weak D call: TRBD1 (6 bases). Germline CDR1 reads SGHTA; CDR2 reads FQGNSA. The CDR3 has 17 amino acids. Trimming cost V 2 bases and J 4 bases, with 20 bases left between them. The CDR3 sequence: CASSLSYGGRRRETQYF. The CDR3, as DNA: TGTGCCAGCAGCTTATCATATGGGGGCCGCCGGCGAGAGACCCAGTACTTC.

Worth noting for this clone: Germline and junction disagree at one end, which may indicate a read error. The V and J genes are TRBV7-9 and TRBJ2-3; 7 nucleotides match TRBD2. The CDR3 is made up of 16 amino acids. CDR1 and CDR2 (germline): SEHNR, FQNEAQ (reference sequence). The DNA for the CDR3 is TGTTCCAGCAGCCGGACATCGACTAGCAGCACAGATACGCAGTATTTT. It codes for CSSSRTSTSSTDTQYF. Full variable domain (missing parts from reference TRBV7-9 and TRBJ2-3): DTGVSQNPRHKITKRGQNVTFRCDPISEHNRLYWYRQTLGQGPEFLTYFQNEAQLEKSRLLSDRFSAERPKGSFSTLEIQRTEQGDSAMYLCSSSRTSTSSTDTQYFGPGTRLTVL.

The CDR3: CASSLEGAHGYTF. CDR3 DNA: TGCGCCAGCAGCTTGGAGGGGGCGCATGGCTACACCTTC. The chain links TRBV5-1 to TRBJ1-2; 7 nucleotides agree with TRBD1. The germline V gene encodes CDR1 SGHRS and CDR2 YFSETQ. J was trimmed by 6 bases and V by 0 bases; bases with no gene match: 2. CDR3 size: 13 residues.

This clone was seen only once. The V gene is TRBV5-1, the J gene TRBJ2-3; 7 bases line up with TRBD1. CDR1 is SGHRS, CDR2 YFSETQ, per germline. V dropped 1 base and J dropped 8; count of bases not matched to a gene: 4. The length of the CDR3 is 13 residues. Here the CDR3 DNA reads TGCGCCAGCAGCTTGCAGGGGGACGGTACGCAGTATTTT. It yields the protein CASSLQGDGTQYF.

This chain links TRBV19 with TRBJ1-4, with 7 bases lining up with TRBD1. This CDR3 has 15 residues. V lost 6 bases, J lost 5 bases, and 9 bases stayed unmatched. Germline CDR1 reads LNHDA; CDR2 reads SQIVND (reference sequence). CDR3 sequence: CASRGTTGPNEKLFF. The CDR3 DNA follows: TGTGCCAGTAGGGGGACGACAGGGCCCAATGAAAAACTGTTTTTT.

The V and J genes are TRBV5-5 and TRBJ1-2, with 7 bases matching TRBD1. This CDR3 is built from 15 residues. V shed 1 base and J 4 bases; nucleotides not matched to a gene: 7. Germline V gene sequence: CDR1 SGHKS, CDR2 YYEKEE (reference sequence). The DNA of the CDR3 is TGTGCCAGCAGCTTGCAGGGCAGGGGGACCTATGGCTACACCTTC. Translation: CASSLQGRGTYGYTF.